This TCR beta chain was identified in a study of T-cell memory formation after mild COVID-19 (dated by TCRdb to 2020 to 2022). Some background on the complete study: TCR sequence clusters from the two donors were found to be largely donor specific. In two donors, T-cell clones that expanded and contracted after mild COVID-19 were tracked by sequencing TCRalpha and TCRbeta repertoires over time. The cohort was made up of two young adult volunteers, one female and one male, who were previously healthy.

The sequencer was an Illumina NovaSeq 6000. TCRalpha and TCRbeta cDNA libraries were built by 5'RACE with constant-segment primers, adding sample barcodes and unique molecular identifiers. Trizol reagent was used to extract RNA from every sample. The libraries were amplified in two PCR steps, and the second step added a second sample barcode and Illumina TruSeq adapters. Libraries were sequenced on an Illumina NovaSeq with 2 x 150 bp paired-end reads. The study's processing was this. The reads were demultiplexed and collapsed into UMI-guided consensus sequences using migec v1.2.7. With mixcr v2.1.11, UMI consensuses were aligned to TRA and TRB V and J templates and assembled into clonotypes. Expanded or contracted clonotypes were those called significant by both edgeR and NoisET, with noise models trained on biological replicates. For edgeR calls, the cutoffs were a false discovery rate-adjusted p below 0.01 and a log2 fold-change threshold of 1. As an exploratory analysis of dynamics, max-normalized trajectories of the 1000 most abundant clonotypes were examined with PCA combined with hierarchical clustering. Each responding clone was given a CD4 or CD8 phenotype based on the CD4+ and CD8+ repertoires, which had been sequenced separately. The public reads were reprocessed in TCRdb via fastp at Q25 and MiXCR, keeping in-frame beta chains. CDR3 protein duplicates are merged, each entry listing the most common genes and DNA. These V and J calls are TCRdb output, not the study's own analysis. The sample contains approximately 150,000 distinct CDR3 sequences, 19% of them found a single time. Jointly, the top ten make up 2% to 2.5% of the sample.

As to this clonotype: This clone's antigen is unknown. No base-level quality is on record; no much larger clone is a single base apart.

Overall results and qualifications from the work: Clones contracting from day 15 to 85 had balanced CD4/CD8 phenotypes, while a second wave expanding from day 15 to 37 was biased towards CD4+. The study covered only a couple of mild cases, and larger cohorts including severe cases with pre-infection samples were considered necessary. Contracting CD4+ clones appeared mostly in the CM and EM memory subsets, whereas CD8+ clones were enriched in EMRA. Some responding clones were detected in pre-infection memory, suggesting pre-existing cross-reactive memory T cells joined the SARS-CoV-2 response. SARS-CoV-2 specificity of the second-wave clones peaking on day 37 was not confirmed.

Ficoll-Paque density gradient centrifugation was used to isolate PBMCs. Reading from cysteine to phenylalanine, the CDR3 counts 13 amino acids. Of the read, only the CDR3 DNA is kept; its 39 bases are in frame from base 1. CDR1 and CDR2 (MNHEY, SVGEGT) derive from the germline V gene. V is shortened by 3 bases, J by 6 bases, and the region joining them spans 11 bases. The sample comprised PBMCs or a T cell subset sorted from them (not recorded which). The chain is encoded by TRBV6-2 or TRBV6-3 joined to TRBJ1-1; the D gene cannot be resolved reliably. The receptor's source is an adult woman who had mild COVID-19 (a few samples of this study predate the infection). The sample titles of this study are shuffled in the database, so cell type and time point are left out; the donor was told from shared clones. The CDR3 in this case is CASSYRTWAEAFF. The nucleotides are TGTGCCAGCAGTTATCGGACCTGGGCTGAAGCTTTCTTT.